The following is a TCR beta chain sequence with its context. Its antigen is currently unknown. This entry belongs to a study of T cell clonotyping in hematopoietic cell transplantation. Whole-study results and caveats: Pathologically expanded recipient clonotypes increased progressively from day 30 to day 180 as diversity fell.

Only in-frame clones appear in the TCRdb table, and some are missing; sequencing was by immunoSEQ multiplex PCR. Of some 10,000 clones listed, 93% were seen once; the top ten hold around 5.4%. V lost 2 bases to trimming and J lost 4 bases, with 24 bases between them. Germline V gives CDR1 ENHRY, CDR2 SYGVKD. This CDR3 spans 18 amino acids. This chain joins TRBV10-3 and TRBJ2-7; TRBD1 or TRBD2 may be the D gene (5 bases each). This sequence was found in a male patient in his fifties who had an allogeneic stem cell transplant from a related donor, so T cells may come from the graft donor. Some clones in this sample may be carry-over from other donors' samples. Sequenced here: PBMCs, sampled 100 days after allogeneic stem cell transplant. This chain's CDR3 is CAISELQPGPLSSYEQYF. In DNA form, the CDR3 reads TGTGCCATCAGTGAGCTCCAACCGGGGCCTCTTTCTAGTTACGAGCAGTACTTC.